The 9 T cell receptor beta chains presented below share a single source sample, sequenced in a study of cytomegalovirus exposure and HLA in healthy donors. The PCR contained 60 Vbeta and 13 Jbeta primers. The data were produced by immunoSEQ multiplex PCR, yet TCRdb's version contains in-frame clones alone and is incomplete. Here the sample spans some 140,000 clones, more than 75% being singletons. The sequencing input was PBMCs. The receptor set was obtained from a female donor in good health and CMV-seronegative.

On this clone itself: Other DNA sequences in this sample translate to the same CDR3. The chain employs TRBV7-2 and TRBJ2-3, with a tentative D call TRBD1 (6 bases). V shed 4 bases and J shed 0 bases, with 8 bases lying between them. This CDR3 has 14 amino acids. Germline values: CDR1 SGHTA, CDR2 FQGNSA. The CDR3 DNA reads as TGTGCCAGCAGCTCCGGACAGAGCACAGATACGCAGTATTTT. This encodes CASSSGQSTDTQYF.

This clone was recorded only once. This rearrangement joins TRBV29-1 to TRBJ1-5, with 8 bases matching TRBD1. CDR3 length: 15 amino acids. The germline gives CDR1 SQVTM, CDR2 ANQGSEA. The J segment lost 2 bases and the V segment lost 1 base, leaving 4 bases of the junction unmatched. In nucleotides, the CDR3 is TGCAGCGTTGAAGTGACAGGGGAGGGCAATCAGCCCCAGCATTTT. Residues: CSVEVTGEGNQPQHF. Looking up the rest from reference TRBV29-1 and TRBJ1-5 gives the full variable domain: SAVISQKPSRDICQRGTSLTIQCQVDSQVTMMFWYRQQPGQSLTLIATANQGSEATYESGFVIDKFPISRPNLTFSTLTVSNMSPEDSSIYLCSVEVTGEGNQPQHFGDGTRLSIL.

This clone occurred once. J is TRBJ1-4 and V is TRBV28; 9 bases are a match to TRBD1. The CDR3 spans 15 residues. Germline loops: CDR1 MDHEN, CDR2 SYDVKM. With V trimmed by 6 bases and J by 7 bases, 9 bases remained unmatched. The CDR3 loop is CASRSPGTGSEKLFF. The CDR3 DNA is TGTGCCAGCAGATCTCCCGGGACAGGGAGTGAAAAACTGTTTTTT.

This clone showed up just a few times. The V gene is TRBV15, the J gene TRBJ1-4; no clear D gene. In germline, CDR1 is LNHNV, CDR2 YYDKDF (reference sequence). There are 13 residues in the CDR3. V lost 5 bases to trimming and J lost 8 bases, with 12 bases between them. The CDR3 DNA reads TGTGCCACCAGCGGATGGGAGTACGAAAAACTGTTTTTT. Protein sequence: CATSGWEYEKLFF.

The chain has TRBV18 and TRBJ1-6; unclear D gene. CDR1 is KGHSH, CDR2 LQKENI, per germline. Between the trimmed V and J ends, which lost 1 base and 8 bases, there was a span of 12 bases. The CDR3 is 15 residues long. The CDR3 sequence: CASSPQQPTDSPLHF. In DNA, the CDR3 is TGTGCCAGCTCACCACAACAACCGACTGATTCACCCCTCCACTTT.

The V call is TRBV6-1, the J call TRBJ2-7; 10 nucleotides match TRBD1. The ends lost 2 bases at V and 0 bases at J; junction bases unmatched: 4. Germline V lookup: CDR1 MNHNS, CDR2 SASEGT. The CDR3 covers 16 residues. The CDR3 coding sequence is TGTGCCAGCAGTGAATGGGGACAGGGGCCCTCCTACGAGCAGTACTTC. Translated, it gives CASSEWGQGPSYEQYF.

The gene calls are TRBV27 and TRBJ2-7; D possibly corresponds to TRBD2 (6 bases). The V end was cut by 1 base, the J end by 5 bases, with 9 bases between. This CDR3 contains 13 residues. The germline V gene has CDR1 MNHEY and CDR2 SMNVEV (reference sequence). DNA for the CDR3: TGTGCCAGCAGTTTATGGCGGGGAGACGAGCAGTACTTC. It translates to CASSLWRGDEQYF.

This clone is classed as medium-sized (0.01 to 0.1%). The chain is built from TRBV29-1 and TRBJ1-4; tentatively, D is TRBD1 (6 bases). Germline lookup yields CDR1 SQVTM and CDR2 ANQGSEA. Trimming pared 7 bases from V and 10 bases from J, leaving 19 bases between. CDR3 length: 13 amino acids. CDR3 DNA: TGCAGCGGAACCAGGGGACCCTCAGGAAAACTGTTTTTT. This codes for CSGTRGPSGKLFF.

The rearrangement uses TRBV29-1 and TRBJ2-3, with TRBD2 identical over 10 bases. The V gene end was trimmed by 6 bases and the J gene end by 2 bases; junction bases not matched to a gene: 14. Germline loops: CDR1 SQVTM, CDR2 ANQGSEA. CDR3 length: 17 residues. CDR3 region: CSVESSSGGHPTDTQYF. The CDR3 DNA follows: TGCAGCGTAGAGAGTTCTAGCGGGGGCCACCCCACAGATACGCAGTATTTT.